This entry lists 17 T cell receptor beta chains sequenced from one sample in a study of radiotherapy plus CTLA-4 blockade in lung cancer. Sequenced by immunoSEQ multiplex PCR; TCRdb stores in-frame clones only, minus some. The sample consists of about 49,000 clones, more than 70% of them appearing once. The sample consisted of peripheral blood, taken from a patient treated with radiotherapy plus ipilimumab. The receptors shown here come from a human donor with non-small cell lung cancer who had stable disease on radiotherapy plus ipilimumab.

The chain's CDR3 is CASSSGTNSNQPQHF. CDR3 in DNA: TGTGCCAGCAGCAGTGGGACTAATAGCAATCAGCCCCAGCATTTT. V usage is TRBV7-2 and J usage is TRBJ1-5, with D perhaps TRBD1 (5 bases). The length of the CDR3 is 15 residues. V dropped 5 bases and J dropped 0 bases, with 11 bases sitting between them. CDR1 and CDR2 from the germline V gene are SGHTA and FQGNSA.

The chain is built from TRBV2 and TRBJ2-1, with D maybe TRBD2 (5 bases). In germline, CDR1 is SNHLY, CDR2 FYNNEI. The CDR3 is 12 amino acids. The V end was cut by 10 bases, the J end by 0 bases, with 7 bases between. CDR3 nucleotide sequence: TGTGCCACAACTAGCTCCTACAATGAGCAGTTCTTC. It yields the protein CATTSSYNEQFF.

V and J are TRBV7-3 and TRBJ2-3; no definite D call. Germline lookup yields CDR1 SGHTA and CDR2 FQGTGA. This CDR3 spans 12 amino acids. V dropped 5 bases and J dropped 2 bases, with 5 bases sitting between them. The CDR3 coding sequence is TGTGCCAGCAGCCGCGACACAGATACGCAGTATTTT. This codes for CASSRDTDTQYF.

This chain links TRBV5-1 with TRBJ1-1; 9 bases agree with TRBD1. The CDR3 length is 17 residues. The V gene end was trimmed by 4 bases and the J gene end by 0 bases; junction bases not matched to a gene: 10. Looked up from germline, CDR1 is SGHRS and CDR2 is YFSETQ. CDR3 DNA: TGCGCCAGCAGCCCGTGGACAGGGGTGGAGATGAACACTGAAGCTTTCTTT. It codes for CASSPWTGVEMNTEAFF.

The CDR3 DNA sequence: TGTGCCAGCAGCCGAACTAGCGGGGGGGCCCATGAGCAGTTCTTC. The encoded protein is CASSRTSGGAHEQFF. V gene TRBV6-6 combines with J gene TRBJ2-1; 13 nucleotides match TRBD2. The V gene end was trimmed by 6 bases and the J gene end by 8 bases; junction bases not matched to a gene: 7. CDR1 and CDR2 from the germline V gene are MNHNY and SVGAGI (reference sequence). This CDR3 comprises 15 residues.

This clone was detected once. The gene calls are TRBV12-5 and TRBJ1-2, with 7 bases fitting TRBD1. The V and J ends lost 4 bases and 7 bases, in that order; junction bases with no gene match: 18. This CDR3 contains 17 residues. CDR1 and CDR2 (germline): LGHNT, FRNRAP. The CDR3 region is CASGSPLLSTGMGGYTF. The CDR3 coding sequence is TGTGCTAGTGGTTCCCCTCTCCTCTCGACAGGGATGGGTGGCTACACCTTC.

This rearrangement joins TRBV5-1 to TRBJ2-3; 7 bases are a match to TRBD2. The germline V gene encodes CDR1 SGHRS and CDR2 YFSETQ. CDR3 size: 16 residues. V trimming: 4 bases; J trimming: 6 bases; junction bases outside the gene matches: 14. The DNA for the CDR3 is TGCGCCAGCAGCCCCACGTGGGGGGGGGTTAGTGATACGCAGTATTTT. This codes for CASSPTWGGVSDTQYF. The full variable domain, in which reference TRBV5-1 and TRBJ2-3 provide the parts outside the CDR3, is KAGVTQTPRYLIKTRGQQVTLSCSPISGHRSVSWYQQTPGQGLQFLFEYFSETQRNKGNFPGRFSGRQFSNSRSEMNVSTLELGDSALYLCASSPTWGGVSDTQYFGPGTRLTVL.

The CDR3 DNA sequence: TGTGCCTGGACCCCGGTGGGGCGGGGGGGGAACGAGCAGTACTTC. Its translation: CAWTPVGRGGNEQYF. The V call is TRBV30, the J call TRBJ2-7; 9 bases are shared with TRBD2. This CDR3 spans 15 amino acids. In germline, CDR1 is GTSNPN, CDR2 SVGIG (reference sequence). V was clipped by 4 bases and J by 5 bases; unmatched bases: 12.

The chain carries TRBV6-1 and TRBJ1-1; D remains ambiguous. This CDR3 is 13 amino acids long. Trimming removed 6 bases from V and 1 base from J, with 9 bases in between. Germline V CDR1 and CDR2: MNHNS, SASEGT. The CDR3 DNA reads as TGTGCCAGCAGAGAGAAGGGGAACACTGAAGCTTTCTTT. Translated, it gives CASREKGNTEAFF.

The genes are TRBV6-5 and TRBJ2-7; D not resolved. Trimming removed 2 bases from V and 3 bases from J, with 8 bases in between. CDR3 length: 13 amino acids. CDR1 and CDR2 from the germline V gene are MNHEY and SVGAGI. The CDR3 region has the DNA TGTGCCAGCAGTTACCTTCGCGGCTACGAGCAGTACTTC. The encoded protein is CASSYLRGYEQYF.

This rearrangement joins TRBV19 to TRBJ1-1; the D gene is possibly TRBD1 (5 bases). V was clipped by 7 bases and J by 3 bases, with 12 bases between them. The germline gives CDR1 LNHDA, CDR2 SQIVND (reference sequence). The CDR3 loop spans 13 amino acids. The CDR3 coding sequence is TGTGCCAGTATAAGCGGAGGGGACACTGAAGCTTTCTTT. Amino acids: CASISGGDTEAFF.

This clone was counted between two and nine times. J is TRBJ1-2 and V is TRBV6-6; D may be TRBD1 (5 bases). V dropped 8 bases and J dropped 0 bases, with 13 bases sitting between them. Looked up from germline, CDR1 is MNHNY and CDR2 is SVGAGI (reference sequence). The CDR3 totals 14 residues. The CDR3 loop reads CASYRDEANYGYTF. The CDR3 region has the DNA TGTGCCAGCTACCGGGACGAAGCTAACTATGGCTACACCTTC.

The V call is TRBV5-1, the J call TRBJ2-1, with TRBD1 matching 7 bases. J gave up 5 bases and V 0 bases, and 8 bases lay outside the gene matches. The CDR3 contains 16 residues. Germline V lookup: CDR1 SGHRS, CDR2 YFSETQ. Here the CDR3 reads CASSLGAGTVNNEQFF. The CDR3 bases are TGCGCCAGCAGCTTGGGGGCCGGGACAGTGAACAATGAGCAGTTCTTC. The complete variable domain, with remaining parts taken from reference TRBV5-1 and TRBJ2-1, reads KAGVTQTPRYLIKTRGQQVTLSCSPISGHRSVSWYQQTPGQGLQFLFEYFSETQRNKGNFPGRFSGRQFSNSRSEMNVSTLELGDSALYLCASSLGAGTVNNEQFFGPGTRLTVL.

This clone was detected a few times. V and J are TRBV2 and TRBJ2-7; 7 nucleotides match TRBD1. This CDR3 has 17 amino acids. Germline loops: CDR1 SNHLY, CDR2 FYNNEI. Trimming at V came to 4 bases and at J to 0 bases, leaving 12 bases not matched to a gene. The CDR3 nucleotides read TGTGCCAGCAGTGCTGGCAGGGGGTCACTTCGCTCCTACGAGCAGTACGTC. It translates to CASSAGRGSLRSYEQYV.

CDR3 sequence reads: CASSPGTGGTEAFF. CDR3 bases: TGCGCCAGCAGCCCTGGGACAGGGGGCACTGAAGCTTTCTTT. The rearrangement uses TRBV5-1 and TRBJ1-1; 11 nucleotides line up with TRBD1. Per the germline V gene, CDR1 is SGHRS and CDR2 is YFSETQ. Trimming took 4 bases from V and 4 from J; bases not matched to a gene: 3. The CDR3 runs 14 residues.

This clone has more than one count but fewer than ten. V and J are TRBV5-1 and TRBJ2-5; 7 positions agree with TRBD1. CDR3 length: 13 residues. Germline V CDR1 and CDR2: SGHRS, YFSETQ. V trimming: 4 bases; J trimming: 5 bases; junction bases outside the gene matches: 5. CDR3: CASSPTGAETQYF. CDR3 nucleotide sequence: TGCGCCAGCAGCCCTACAGGGGCGGAGACCCAGTACTTC. The full variable domain, with the rest looked up from reference TRBV5-1 and TRBJ2-5, is KAGVTQTPRYLIKTRGQQVTLSCSPISGHRSVSWYQQTPGQGLQFLFEYFSETQRNKGNFPGRFSGRQFSNSRSEMNVSTLELGDSALYLCASSPTGAETQYFGPGTRLLVL.

This clone was seen only a few times. The V call is TRBV5-6, the J call TRBJ1-1, with a possible D match to TRBD1 (6 bases). The CDR3 loop spans 14 amino acids. The V gene's germline CDR1 is SGHDT and CDR2 YYEEEE. V gave up 2 bases and J gave up 3 bases, with 11 bases separating them. The CDR3 DNA reads as TGTGCCAGCAGCTTAGGGGGTCTAGACACTGAAGCTTTCTTT. Translated, it gives CASSLGGLDTEAFF.